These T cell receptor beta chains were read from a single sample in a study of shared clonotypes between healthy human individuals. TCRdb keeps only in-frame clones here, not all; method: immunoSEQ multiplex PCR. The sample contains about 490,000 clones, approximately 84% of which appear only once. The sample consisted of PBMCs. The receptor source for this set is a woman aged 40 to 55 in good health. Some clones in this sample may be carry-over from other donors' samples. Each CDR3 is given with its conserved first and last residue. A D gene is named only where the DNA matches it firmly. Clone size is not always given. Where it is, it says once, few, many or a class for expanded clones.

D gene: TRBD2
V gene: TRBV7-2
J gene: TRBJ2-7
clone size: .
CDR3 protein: CASSPLGGGLAGVGYEQYF
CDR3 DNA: TGTGCCAGCAGCCCCCTGGGAGGAGGACTAGCGGGAGTAGGGTACGAGCAGTACTTC

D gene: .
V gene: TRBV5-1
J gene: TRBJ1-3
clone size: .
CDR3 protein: CASSLEPTSGNTIYF
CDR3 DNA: TGCGCCAGCAGCTTGGAACCAACCTCTGGAAACACCATATATTTT

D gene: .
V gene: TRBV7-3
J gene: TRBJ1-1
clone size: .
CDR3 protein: CASSTGPTEAFF
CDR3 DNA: TGTGCCAGCAGCACCGGACCCACTGAAGCTTTCTTT

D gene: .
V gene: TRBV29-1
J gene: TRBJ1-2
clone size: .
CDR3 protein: CSVDLGRYGYTF
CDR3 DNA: TGCAGCGTTGATCTGGGGCGGTATGGCTACACCTTC

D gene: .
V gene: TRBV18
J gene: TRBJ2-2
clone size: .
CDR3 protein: CASSPPDTGELFF
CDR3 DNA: TGTGCCAGCTCACCACCAGACACCGGGGAGCTGTTTTTT

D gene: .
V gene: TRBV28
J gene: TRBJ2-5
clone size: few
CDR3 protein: CASSFGAGGETQYF
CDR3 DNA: TGTGCCAGCAGTTTTGGGGCTGGGGGAGAGACCCAGTACTTC

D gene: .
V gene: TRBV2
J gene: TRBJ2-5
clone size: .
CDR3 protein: CASNRGQETQYF
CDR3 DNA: TGTGCCAGCAATCGCGGCCAAGAGACCCAGTACTTC

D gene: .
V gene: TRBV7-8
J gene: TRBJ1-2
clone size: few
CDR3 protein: CASSLGEGLNSRGYTF
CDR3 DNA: TGTGCCAGCAGCTTAGGGGAAGGGCTGAACTCCCGTGGCTACACCTTC

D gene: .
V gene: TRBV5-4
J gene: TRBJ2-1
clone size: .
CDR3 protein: CASSLDRSSYNEQFF
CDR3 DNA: TGTGCCAGCAGCTTGGACAGAAGCTCCTACAATGAGCAGTTCTTC

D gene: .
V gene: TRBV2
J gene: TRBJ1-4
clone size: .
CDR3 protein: CASARQVNNEKLFF
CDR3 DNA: TGTGCCAGCGCGAGGCAAGTGAATAATGAAAAACTGTTTTTT

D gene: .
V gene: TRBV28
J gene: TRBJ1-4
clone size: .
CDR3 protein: CASSRTLINEKLFF
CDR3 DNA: TGTGCCAGCAGTCGGACACTAATTAATGAAAAACTGTTTTTT

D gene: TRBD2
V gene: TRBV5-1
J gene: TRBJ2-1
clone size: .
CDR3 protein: CASSFPGTSGRIGHFFEQFF
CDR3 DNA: TGCGCCAGCAGCTTCCCCGGGACTAGCGGGAGAATAGGACACTTTTTTGAGCAGTTCTTC

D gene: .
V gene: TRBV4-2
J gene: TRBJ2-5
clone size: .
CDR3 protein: CASSQAGTPGTQYF
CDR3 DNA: TGTGCCAGCAGCCAAGCTGGGACTCCGGGGACCCAGTACTTC

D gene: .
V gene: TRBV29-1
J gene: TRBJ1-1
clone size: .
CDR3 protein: CSVSDAGEAFF
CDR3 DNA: TGCAGCGTTTCCGATGCGGGTGAAGCTTTCTTT

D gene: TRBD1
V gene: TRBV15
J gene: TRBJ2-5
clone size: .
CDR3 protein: CATSRQGALGETQYF
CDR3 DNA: TGTGCCACCAGCAGACAGGGGGCGCTTGGGGAGACCCAGTACTTC

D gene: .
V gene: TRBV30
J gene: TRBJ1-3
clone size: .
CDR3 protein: CAWSVHRTASYIGNTIYF
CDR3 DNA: TGTGCCTGGAGTGTACATAGGACAGCCTCTTACATCGGAAACACCATATATTTT

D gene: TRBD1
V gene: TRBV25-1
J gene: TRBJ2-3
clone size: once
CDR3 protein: CASSWDRLTDTQYF
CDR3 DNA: TGTGCCAGCAGTTGGGACAGGCTCACAGATACGCAGTATTTT

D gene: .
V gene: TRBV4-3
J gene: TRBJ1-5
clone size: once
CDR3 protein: CASSQDGHQPQHF
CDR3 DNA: TGCGCCAGCAGCCAAGATGGCCATCAGCCCCAGCATTTT

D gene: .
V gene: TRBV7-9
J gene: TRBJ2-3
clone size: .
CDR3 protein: CASSLGGTDTQYF
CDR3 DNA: TGTGCCAGCAGCTTGGGGGGCACAGATACGCAGTATTTT

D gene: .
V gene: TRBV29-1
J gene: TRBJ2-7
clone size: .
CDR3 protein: CSVVGGLSYEQYF
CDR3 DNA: TGCAGCGTTGTAGGAGGCCTTTCCTACGAGCAGTACTTC

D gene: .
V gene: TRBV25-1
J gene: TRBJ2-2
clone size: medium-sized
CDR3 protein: CASSEYEGAGELFF
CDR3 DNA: TGTGCCAGCAGTGAATATGAGGGGGCCGGGGAGCTGTTTTTT

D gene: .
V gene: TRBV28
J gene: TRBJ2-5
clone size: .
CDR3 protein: CASSPGGREETQYF
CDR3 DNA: TGTGCCAGCAGCCCCGGCGGCAGGGAAGAGACCCAGTACTTC

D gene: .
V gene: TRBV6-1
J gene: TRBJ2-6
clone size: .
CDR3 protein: CASRTGSGANVLTF
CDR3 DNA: TGTGCCAGCAGGACAGGTTCTGGGGCCAACGTCCTGACTTTC

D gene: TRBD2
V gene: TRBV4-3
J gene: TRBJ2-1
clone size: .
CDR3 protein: CASRLGLAGSGEQFF
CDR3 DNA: TGCGCCAGCAGACTGGGACTAGCGGGATCGGGTGAGCAGTTCTTC

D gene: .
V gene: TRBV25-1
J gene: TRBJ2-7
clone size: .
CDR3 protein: CARIYEQYF
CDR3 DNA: TGTGCCAGAATCTACGAGCAGTACTTC

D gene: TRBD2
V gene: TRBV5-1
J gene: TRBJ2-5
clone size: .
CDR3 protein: CASSPGLAGGYQETQYF
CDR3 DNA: TGCGCCAGCAGCCCGGGACTAGCGGGGGGGTACCAAGAGACCCAGTACTTC

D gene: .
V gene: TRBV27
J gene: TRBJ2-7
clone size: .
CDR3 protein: CASSLVGGSGPYEQYF
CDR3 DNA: TGTGCCAGCAGTTTAGTTGGCGGCAGTGGGCCCTACGAGCAGTACTTC

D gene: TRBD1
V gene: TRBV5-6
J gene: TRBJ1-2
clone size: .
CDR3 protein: CASSLAAGQGGGYTF
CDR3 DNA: TGTGCCAGCAGCTTGGCCGCGGGACAGGGCGGCGGCTACACCTTC

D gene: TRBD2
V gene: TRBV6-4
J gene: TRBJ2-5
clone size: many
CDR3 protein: CASSDSWGGVETQYF
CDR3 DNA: TGTGCCAGCAGTGACTCCTGGGGAGGGGTGGAGACCCAGTACTTC

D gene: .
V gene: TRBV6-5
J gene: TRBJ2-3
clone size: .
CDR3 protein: CASSPTYRSTDTQYF
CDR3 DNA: TGTGCCAGCAGCCCTACTTATCGCAGCACAGATACGCAGTATTTT

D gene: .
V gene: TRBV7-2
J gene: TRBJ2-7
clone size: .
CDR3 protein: CASSRSDEQYF
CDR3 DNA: TGTGCCAGCAGCCGCAGTGACGAGCAGTACTTC

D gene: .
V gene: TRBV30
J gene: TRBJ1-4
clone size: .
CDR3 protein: CAWQGISEKLFF
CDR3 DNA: TGTGCCTGGCAGGGTATAAGTGAAAAACTGTTTTTT

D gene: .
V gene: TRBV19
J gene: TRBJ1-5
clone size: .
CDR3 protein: CASNQRQGVSNQPQHF
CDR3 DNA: TGTGCCAGTAACCAACGGCAGGGTGTTAGCAATCAGCCCCAGCATTTT

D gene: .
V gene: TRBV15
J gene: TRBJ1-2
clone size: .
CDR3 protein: CATSTGGGAPYGYTF
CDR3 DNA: TGTGCCACCAGCACCGGGGGAGGGGCTCCCTATGGCTACACCTTC

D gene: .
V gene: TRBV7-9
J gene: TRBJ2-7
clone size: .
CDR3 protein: CASRFGGDYEQYF
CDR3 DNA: TGTGCCAGCAGGTTTGGTGGGGACTACGAGCAGTACTTC

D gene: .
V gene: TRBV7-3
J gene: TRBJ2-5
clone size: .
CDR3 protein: CASSPGGAGETQYF
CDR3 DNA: TGTGCCAGCAGCCCCGGCGGGGCGGGAGAGACCCAGTACTTC